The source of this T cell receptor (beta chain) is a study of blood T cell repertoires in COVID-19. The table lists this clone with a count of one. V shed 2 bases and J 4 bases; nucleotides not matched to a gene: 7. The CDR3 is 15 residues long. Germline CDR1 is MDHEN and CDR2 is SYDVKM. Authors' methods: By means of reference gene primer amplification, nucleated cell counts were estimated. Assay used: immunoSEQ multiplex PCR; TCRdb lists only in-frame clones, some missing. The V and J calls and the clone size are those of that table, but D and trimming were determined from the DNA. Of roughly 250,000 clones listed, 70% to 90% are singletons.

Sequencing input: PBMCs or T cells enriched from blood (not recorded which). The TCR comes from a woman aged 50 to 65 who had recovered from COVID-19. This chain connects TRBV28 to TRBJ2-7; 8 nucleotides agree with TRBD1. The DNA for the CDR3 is TGTGCCAGCAGTTTAATTCGTACAGGGGGGTACGAGCAGTACTTC. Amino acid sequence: CASSLIRTGGYEQYF.